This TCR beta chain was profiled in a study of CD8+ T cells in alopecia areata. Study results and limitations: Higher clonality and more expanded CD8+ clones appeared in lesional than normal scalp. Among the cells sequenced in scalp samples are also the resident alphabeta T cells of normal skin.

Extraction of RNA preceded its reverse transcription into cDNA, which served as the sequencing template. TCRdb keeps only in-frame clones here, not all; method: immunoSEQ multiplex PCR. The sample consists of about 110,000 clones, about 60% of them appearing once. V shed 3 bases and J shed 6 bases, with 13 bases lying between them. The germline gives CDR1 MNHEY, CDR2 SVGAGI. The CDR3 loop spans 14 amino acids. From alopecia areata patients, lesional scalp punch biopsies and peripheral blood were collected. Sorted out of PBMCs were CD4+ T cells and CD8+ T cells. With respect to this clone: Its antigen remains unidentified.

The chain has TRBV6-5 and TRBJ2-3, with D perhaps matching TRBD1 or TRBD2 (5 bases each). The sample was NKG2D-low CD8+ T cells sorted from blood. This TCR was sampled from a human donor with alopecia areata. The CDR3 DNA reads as TGTGCCAGCAGTTATGAGGGGAGTGCGGATACGCAGTATTTT. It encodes CASSYEGSADTQYF.